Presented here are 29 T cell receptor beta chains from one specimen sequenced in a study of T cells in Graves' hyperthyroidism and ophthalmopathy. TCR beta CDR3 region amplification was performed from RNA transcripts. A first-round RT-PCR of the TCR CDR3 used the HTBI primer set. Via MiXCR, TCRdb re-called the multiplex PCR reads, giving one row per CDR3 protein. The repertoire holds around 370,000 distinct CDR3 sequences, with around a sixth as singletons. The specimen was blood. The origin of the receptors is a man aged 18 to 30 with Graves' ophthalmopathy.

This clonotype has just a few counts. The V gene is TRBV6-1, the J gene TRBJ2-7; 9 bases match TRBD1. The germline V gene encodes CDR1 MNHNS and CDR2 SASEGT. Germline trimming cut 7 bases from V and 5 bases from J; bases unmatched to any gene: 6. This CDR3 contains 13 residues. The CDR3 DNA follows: TGTGCCAGCACCGGGACAGGGCTTAACGAGCAGTACTTC. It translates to CASTGTGLNEQYF.

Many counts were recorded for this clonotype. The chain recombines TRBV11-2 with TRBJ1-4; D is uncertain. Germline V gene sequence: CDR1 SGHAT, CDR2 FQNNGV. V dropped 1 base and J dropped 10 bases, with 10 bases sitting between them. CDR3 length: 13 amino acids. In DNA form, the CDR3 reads TGTGCCAGCAGCTTAGGACCAGAGGGAAAACTGTTTTTT. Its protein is CASSLGPEGKLFF.

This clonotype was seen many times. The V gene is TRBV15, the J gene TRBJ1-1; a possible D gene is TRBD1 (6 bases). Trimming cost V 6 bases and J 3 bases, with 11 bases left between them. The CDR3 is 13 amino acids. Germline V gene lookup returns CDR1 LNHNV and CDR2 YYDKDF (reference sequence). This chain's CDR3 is CATSLQGHTEAFF. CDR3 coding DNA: TGTGCCACCAGTCTACAGGGTCACACTGAAGCTTTCTTT.

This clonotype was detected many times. The CDR3 loop is CASSLPTQTNPYEQYF. The CDR3 nucleotides are TGTGCCAGCAGCCTCCCCACACAAACAAATCCCTACGAGCAGTACTTC. The chain recombines TRBV12-3 or TRBV12-4 with TRBJ2-7; D unclear. CDR3 length: 16 amino acids. Trimming removed 6 bases from V and 2 bases from J, with 20 bases in between.

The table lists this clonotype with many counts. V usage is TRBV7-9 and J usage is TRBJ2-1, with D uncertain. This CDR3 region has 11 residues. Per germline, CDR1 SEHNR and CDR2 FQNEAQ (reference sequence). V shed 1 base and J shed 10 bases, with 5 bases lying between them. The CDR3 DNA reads TGTGCCAGCAGCTTAGAAGGGGAGCAGTTCTTC. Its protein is CASSLEGEQFF.

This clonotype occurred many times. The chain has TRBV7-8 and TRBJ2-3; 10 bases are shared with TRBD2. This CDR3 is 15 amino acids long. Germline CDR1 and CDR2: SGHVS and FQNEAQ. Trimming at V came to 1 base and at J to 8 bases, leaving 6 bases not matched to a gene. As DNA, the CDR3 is TGTGCCAGCAGCTTAGGAGCGGGGGGGCCCGGTACGCAGTATTTT. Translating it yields CASSLGAGGPGTQYF.

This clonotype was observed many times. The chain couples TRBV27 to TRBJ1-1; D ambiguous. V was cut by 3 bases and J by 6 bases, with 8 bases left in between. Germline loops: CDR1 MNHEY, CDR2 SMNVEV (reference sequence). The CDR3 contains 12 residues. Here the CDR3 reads CASSFYGSEAFF. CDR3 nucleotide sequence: TGTGCCAGCAGTTTCTATGGCTCTGAAGCTTTCTTT.

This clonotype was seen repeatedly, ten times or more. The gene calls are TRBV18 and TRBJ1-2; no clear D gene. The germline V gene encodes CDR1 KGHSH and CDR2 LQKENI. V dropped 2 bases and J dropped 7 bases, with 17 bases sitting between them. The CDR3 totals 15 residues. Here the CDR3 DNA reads TGTGCCAGCTCACCAGCGGCTCAAGGAGGGTCTGGCTACACCTTC. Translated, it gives CASSPAAQGGSGYTF. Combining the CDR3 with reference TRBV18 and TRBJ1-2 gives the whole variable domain NAGVMQNPRHLVRRRGQEARLRCSPMKGHSHVYWYRQLPEEGLKFMVYLQKENIIDESGMPKERFSAEFPKEGPSILRIQQVVRGDSAAYFCASSPAAQGGSGYTFGSGTRLTVV.

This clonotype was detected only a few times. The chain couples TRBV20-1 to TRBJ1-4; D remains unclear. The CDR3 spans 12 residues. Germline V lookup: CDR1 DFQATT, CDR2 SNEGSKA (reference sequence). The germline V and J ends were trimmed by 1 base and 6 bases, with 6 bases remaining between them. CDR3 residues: CSARGLDEKLFF. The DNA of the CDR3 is TGCAGTGCTAGAGGCTTGGATGAAAAACTGTTTTTT.

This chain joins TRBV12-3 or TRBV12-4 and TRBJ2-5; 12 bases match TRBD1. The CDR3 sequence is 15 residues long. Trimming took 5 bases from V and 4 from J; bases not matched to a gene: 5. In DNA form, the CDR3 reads TGTGCCAGCAGTGCCGGGACAGGGGGCAGAGAGACCCAGTACTTC. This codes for CASSAGTGGRETQYF.

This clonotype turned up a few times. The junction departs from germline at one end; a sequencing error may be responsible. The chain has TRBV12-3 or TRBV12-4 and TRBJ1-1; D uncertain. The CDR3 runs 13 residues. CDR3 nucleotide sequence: TGTACCAGCACCCACGGAGCCGGCACTGAAGCTTTCTTT. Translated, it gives CTSTHGAGTEAFF.

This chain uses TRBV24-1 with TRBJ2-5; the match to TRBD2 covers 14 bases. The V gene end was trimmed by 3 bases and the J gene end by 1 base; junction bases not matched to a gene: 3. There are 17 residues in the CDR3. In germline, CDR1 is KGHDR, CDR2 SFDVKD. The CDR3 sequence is CATSDRGLAGVQETQYF. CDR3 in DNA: TGTGCCACCAGTGATAGGGGACTAGCGGGGGTCCAAGAGACCCAGTACTTC.

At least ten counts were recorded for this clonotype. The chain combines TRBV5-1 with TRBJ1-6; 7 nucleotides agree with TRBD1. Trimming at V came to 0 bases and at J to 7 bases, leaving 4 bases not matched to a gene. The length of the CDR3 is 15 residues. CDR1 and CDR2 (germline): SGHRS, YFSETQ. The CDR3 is CASSLDARGNSPLHF. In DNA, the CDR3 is TGCGCCAGCAGCTTGGATGCCAGGGGGAATTCACCCCTCCACTTT.

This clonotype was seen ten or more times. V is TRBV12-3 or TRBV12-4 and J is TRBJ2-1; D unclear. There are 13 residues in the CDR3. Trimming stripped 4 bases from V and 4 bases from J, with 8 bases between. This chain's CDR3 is CASSYTDYNEQFF. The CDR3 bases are TGTGCCAGCAGTTACACAGATTACAATGAGCAGTTCTTC.

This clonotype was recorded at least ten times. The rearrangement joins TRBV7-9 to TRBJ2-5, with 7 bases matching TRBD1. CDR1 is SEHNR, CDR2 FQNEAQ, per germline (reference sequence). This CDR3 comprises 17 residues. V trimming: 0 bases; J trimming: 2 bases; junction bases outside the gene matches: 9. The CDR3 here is CASSLADMTGPQETQYF. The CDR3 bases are TGTGCCAGCAGCTTAGCCGACATGACAGGGCCTCAAGAGACCCAGTACTTC. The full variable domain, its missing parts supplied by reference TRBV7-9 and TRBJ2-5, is DTGVSQNPRHKITKRGQNVTFRCDPISEHNRLYWYRQTLGQGPEFLTYFQNEAQLEKSRLLSDRFSAERPKGSFSTLEIQRTEQGDSAMYLCASSLADMTGPQETQYFGPGTRLLVL.

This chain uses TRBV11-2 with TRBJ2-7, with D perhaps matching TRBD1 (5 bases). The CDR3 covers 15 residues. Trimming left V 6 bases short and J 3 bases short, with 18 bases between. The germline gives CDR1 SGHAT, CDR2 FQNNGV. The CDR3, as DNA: TGTGCCAGCAGTTCCGCCTTTAGGGGAAACTACGAGCAGTACTTC. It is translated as CASSSAFRGNYEQYF.

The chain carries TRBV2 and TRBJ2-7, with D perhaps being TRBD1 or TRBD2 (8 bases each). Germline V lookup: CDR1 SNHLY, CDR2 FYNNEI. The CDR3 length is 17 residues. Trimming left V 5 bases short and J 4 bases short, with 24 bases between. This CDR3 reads CASSTGQGWGGGYEQYF. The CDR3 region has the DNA TGTGCCAGCAGTACAGGACAGGGTTGGGGCGGGGGGTACGAGCAGTACTTC.

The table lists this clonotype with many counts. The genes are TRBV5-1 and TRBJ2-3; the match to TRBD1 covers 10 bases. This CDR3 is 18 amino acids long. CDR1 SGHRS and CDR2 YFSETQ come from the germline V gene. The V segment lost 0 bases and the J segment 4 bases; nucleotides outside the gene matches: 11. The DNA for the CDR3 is TGCGCCAGCAGCTTGGTGCGTTCCGGACAGGGGGTCCCAGATACGCAGTATTTT. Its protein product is CASSLVRSGQGVPDTQYF.

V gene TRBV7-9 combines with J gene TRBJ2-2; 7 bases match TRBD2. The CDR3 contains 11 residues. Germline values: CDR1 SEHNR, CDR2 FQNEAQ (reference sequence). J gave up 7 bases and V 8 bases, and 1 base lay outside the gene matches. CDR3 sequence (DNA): TGTGCCAGCGGCGGGGGCGGGGAGCTGTTTTTT. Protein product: CASGGGGELFF.

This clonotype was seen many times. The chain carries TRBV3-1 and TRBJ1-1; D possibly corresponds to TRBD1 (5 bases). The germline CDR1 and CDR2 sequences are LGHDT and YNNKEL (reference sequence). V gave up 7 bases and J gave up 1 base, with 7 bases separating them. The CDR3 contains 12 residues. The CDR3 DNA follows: TGTGCCAGCACCCAGGGGAACACTGAAGCTTTCTTT. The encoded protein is CASTQGNTEAFF.

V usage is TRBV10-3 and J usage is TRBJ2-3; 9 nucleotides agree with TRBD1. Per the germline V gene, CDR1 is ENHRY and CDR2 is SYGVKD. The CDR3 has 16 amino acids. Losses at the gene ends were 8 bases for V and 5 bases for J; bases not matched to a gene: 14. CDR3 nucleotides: TGTGCCATCGGCGGGAACAGGGGGCCCGCGGAAGATACGCAGTATTTT. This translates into CAIGGNRGPAEDTQYF.

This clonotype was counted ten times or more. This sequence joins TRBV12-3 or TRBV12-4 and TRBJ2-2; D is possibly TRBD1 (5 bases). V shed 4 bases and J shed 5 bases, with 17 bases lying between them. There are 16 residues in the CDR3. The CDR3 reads CASSSYPGFETGELFF. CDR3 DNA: TGTGCCAGCAGTTCTTACCCAGGGTTTGAGACCGGGGAGCTGTTTTTT.

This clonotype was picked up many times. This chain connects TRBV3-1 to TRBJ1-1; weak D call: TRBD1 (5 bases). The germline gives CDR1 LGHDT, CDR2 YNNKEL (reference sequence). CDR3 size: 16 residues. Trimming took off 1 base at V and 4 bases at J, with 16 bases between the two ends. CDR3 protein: CASSQVGTGGSTEAFF. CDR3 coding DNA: TGTGCCAGCAGCCAAGTCGGGACTGGTGGGTCCACTGAAGCTTTCTTT.

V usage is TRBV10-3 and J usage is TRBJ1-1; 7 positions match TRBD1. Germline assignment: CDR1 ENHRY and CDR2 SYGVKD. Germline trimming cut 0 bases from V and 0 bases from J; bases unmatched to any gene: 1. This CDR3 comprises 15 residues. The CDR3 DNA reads TGTGCCATCAGTGAGTCCCAGGGGGTGAACACTGAAGCTTTCTTT. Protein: CAISESQGVNTEAFF.

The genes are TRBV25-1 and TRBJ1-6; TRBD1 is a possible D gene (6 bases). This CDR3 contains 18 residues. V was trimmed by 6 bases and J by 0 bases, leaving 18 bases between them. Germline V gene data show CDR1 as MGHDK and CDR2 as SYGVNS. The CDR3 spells CASRGPPRGSSYNSPLHF. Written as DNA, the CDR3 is TGTGCCAGCAGGGGCCCCCCCAGGGGAAGCTCCTATAATTCACCCCTCCACTTT.

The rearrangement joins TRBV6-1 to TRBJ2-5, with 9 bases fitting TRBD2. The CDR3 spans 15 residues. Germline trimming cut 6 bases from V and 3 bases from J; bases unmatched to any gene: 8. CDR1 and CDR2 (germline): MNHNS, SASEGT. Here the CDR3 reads CASSRAVAGEETQYF. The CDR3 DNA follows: TGTGCCAGCAGCCGAGCTGTAGCGGGGGAAGAGACCCAGTACTTC.

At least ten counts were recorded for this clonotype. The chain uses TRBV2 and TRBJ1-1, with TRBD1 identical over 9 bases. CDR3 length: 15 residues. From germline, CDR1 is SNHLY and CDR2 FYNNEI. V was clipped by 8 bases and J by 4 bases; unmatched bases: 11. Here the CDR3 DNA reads TGTGCCAGCCATTCTACAGGGGGCTCGAGCACTGAAGCTTTCTTT. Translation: CASHSTGGSSTEAFF.

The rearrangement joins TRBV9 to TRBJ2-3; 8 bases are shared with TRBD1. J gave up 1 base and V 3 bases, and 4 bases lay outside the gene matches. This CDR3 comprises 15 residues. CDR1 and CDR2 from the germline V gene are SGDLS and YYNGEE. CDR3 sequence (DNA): TGTGCCAGCAGCGAGACAGGGGATGGCACAGATACGCAGTATTTT. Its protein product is CASSETGDGTDTQYF.

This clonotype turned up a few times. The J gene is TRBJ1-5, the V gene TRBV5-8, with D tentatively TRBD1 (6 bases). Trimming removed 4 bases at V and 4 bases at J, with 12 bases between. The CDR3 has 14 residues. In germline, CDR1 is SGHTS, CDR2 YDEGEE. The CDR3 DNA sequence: TGTGCCAGCAGCACGGGCGGGACAAATCAGCCCCAGCATTTT. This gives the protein CASSTGGTNQPQHF. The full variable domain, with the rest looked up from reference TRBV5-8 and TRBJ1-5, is EAGVTQSPTHLIKTRGQQATLRCSPISGHTSVYWYQQALGLGLQFLLWYDEGEERNRGNFPPRFSGRQFPNYSSELNVNALELEDSALYLCASSTGGTNQPQHFGDGTRLSIL.